What follows are 3 T cell receptor beta chains derived from one specimen sequenced in a study of control samples from healthy donors and cancer patients. The method was immunoSEQ multiplex PCR; TCRdb's version includes in-frame clones alone and lacks a portion of them. The data show some 120,000 clones, 75% to 95% seen once. Sequenced material: blood. Source of these receptors: a man between 18 and 29 years old in good health.

The chain employs TRBV18 and TRBJ1-2, with a possible D match to TRBD1 (5 bases). CDR1 and CDR2 (germline): KGHSH, LQKENI. The germline V and J ends were trimmed by 3 bases and 0 bases, with 14 bases remaining between them. This CDR3 spans 16 amino acids. CDR3 coding DNA: TGTGCCAGCTCACCCGAGACAGCCCTCCCTAACTATGGCTACACCTTC. It yields the protein CASSPETALPNYGYTF. Based on the CDR3 plus reference TRBV18 and TRBJ1-2, the full variable domain is NAGVMQNPRHLVRRRGQEARLRCSPMKGHSHVYWYRQLPEEGLKFMVYLQKENIIDESGMPKERFSAEFPKEGPSILRIQQVVRGDSAAYFCASSPETALPNYGYTFGSGTRLTVV.

The chain couples TRBV12-3 or TRBV12-4 to TRBJ1-2; D call uncertain. The V gene lost 4 bases and the J gene lost 8 bases, with 11 bases spanning the gap. CDR3 size: 12 residues. CDR3 in DNA: TGTGCCAGCAGTTCCGTCCTTTGGGGCTACACCTTC. The encoded protein is CASSSVLWGYTF.

CDR3 residues: CASSFPAGRGAFF. CDR3 DNA: TGTGCCAGCAGCTTCCCCGCCGGAAGGGGGGCTTTCTTT. This rearrangement joins TRBV7-9 to TRBJ1-1, with TRBD1 as a possible D gene (6 bases). The CDR3 length is 13 residues. Per the germline V gene, CDR1 is SEHNR and CDR2 is FQNEAQ (reference sequence). V was cut by 3 bases and J by 11 bases, with 16 bases left in between.